Listed below are T cell receptor beta chains from one sample, sequenced in a study of CD8 T cells in Susac syndrome. TCRdb ran MiXCR on the immunoSEQ multiplex PCR reads and lists one entry per CDR3 protein. The sample has about 190,000 distinct CDR3 sequences, approximately 95% seen once. Input material: CD8+ T cells from PBMCs. These TCRs come from a human donor with Susac syndrome. CDR3s include the opening cysteine and the closing phenylalanine or tryptophan. Each record gives: clone size, V gene, D gene, J gene, CDR3 protein, CDR3 DNA. D genes are given only for firm matches. Size values are once, few and many counts, or a class for expanded clones, and some rows have none.

>-|TRBV6-2/TRBV6-3|-|TRBJ2-3
CASSYLVSTDTQYF
TGTGCCAGCAGTTATCTGGTTAGCACAGATACGCAGTATTTT
>-|TRBV20-1|-|TRBJ1-5
CSARQLIQGVLGQPQHF
TGCAGTGCTAGACAACTAATACAGGGAGTTTTGGGTCAGCCCCAGCATTTT
>-|TRBV2|-|TRBJ1-1
CASSWPVGREAFF
TGTGCCAGCAGTTGGCCAGTTGGGCGGGAAGCTTTCTTT
>once|TRBV11-2|-|TRBJ2-5
CASSLDTGGETQYF
TGTGCCAGCAGCTTAGACACCGGGGGAGAGACCCAGTACTTC
>-|TRBV3-1|-|TRBJ2-5
CASSQDTTTETQYF
TGTGCCAGCAGCCAAGATACTACCACTGAGACCCAGTACTTC
>-|TRBV4-1|-|TRBJ2-7
CASSQDLSYEQYF
TGCGCCAGCAGCCAAGATCTATCCTACGAGCAGTACTTC
>-|TRBV3-1|-|TRBJ2-7
CASSQPGQIYEQYF
TGTGCCAGCAGCCAACCGGGACAAATCTACGAGCAGTACTTC
>-|TRBV4-1|-|TRBJ1-4
CASNNPGPEGLFF
TGCGCCAGCAACAACCCGGGCCCCGAGGGACTGTTTTTT
>-|TRBV2|TRBD2|TRBJ2-1
CASSGIAGGPNEQFF
TGTGCCAGCAGCGGAATAGCGGGGGGGCCAAATGAGCAGTTCTTC
>-|TRBV5-4|-|TRBJ1-1
CASSPAMNTEAFF
TGTGCCAGCAGCCCGGCCATGAACACTGAAGCTTTCTTT
>-|TRBV20-1|TRBD1|TRBJ1-5
CSANTGGQPQHF
TGCAGTGCTAACACAGGGGGACAGCCCCAGCATTTT
>-|TRBV11-2|TRBD1|TRBJ2-4
CASSSTGVKNIQYF
TGTGCCAGCAGCTCGACAGGGGTCAAAAACATTCAGTACTTC
>-|TRBV12-5|-|TRBJ1-5
CASGLVRRGRISNQPQHF
TGTGCTAGTGGTTTGGTACGCAGGGGACGAATTAGCAATCAGCCCCAGCATTTT
>-|TRBV29-1|-|TRBJ2-1
CSVDPRNEQFF
TGCAGCGTTGACCCACGGAATGAGCAGTTCTTC
>-|TRBV11-2|-|TRBJ2-7
CASSSKDRQRTYEQYF
TGTGCCAGCAGTTCCAAAGACCGACAGAGAACCTACGAGCAGTACTTC
>once|TRBV4-1|-|TRBJ1-4
CASSHPGQGGEKLFF
TGCGCCAGCAGCCATCCCGGGCAGGGAGGGGAAAAACTGTTTTTT
>-|TRBV4-2|TRBD1|TRBJ1-1
CASDGGDRYTEAFF
TGTGCCAGCGACGGGGGGGACAGATACACTGAAGCTTTCTTT
>-|TRBV7-9|-|TRBJ2-1
CASSFNEQFF
TGTGCCAGCAGTTTCAATGAGCAGTTCTTC
>-|TRBV25-1|TRBD1|TRBJ2-7
CASSATGVVYEQYF
TGTGCCAGCAGTGCGACAGGGGTCGTTTACGAGCAGTACTTC
>once|TRBV20-1|-|TRBJ2-7
CSARVDILYEQYF
TGCAGTGCTAGAGTTGACATACTATACGAGCAGTACTTC
>-|TRBV7-9|TRBD2|TRBJ2-3
CANSPTSGTSTDTQYF
TGTGCCAACAGCCCCACTAGCGGCACTAGCACAGATACGCAGTATTTT
>-|TRBV15|-|TRBJ2-2
CATSSPWGQNTGELFF
TGTGCCACCAGCAGTCCTTGGGGGCAAAACACCGGGGAGCTGTTTTTT
>once|TRBV7-9|-|TRBJ2-7
CASSWISGDEQYF
TGTGCCAGCAGCTGGATATCGGGGGACGAGCAGTACTTC
>-|TRBV13|TRBD1|TRBJ1-2
CASSPPQGENYGYTF
TGTGCCAGCAGCCCGCCCCAGGGGGAAAACTATGGCTACACCTTC
>-|TRBV15|TRBD2|TRBJ2-1
CATSEGTSRYNEQFF
TGTGCCACCAGCGAAGGGACTAGCCGCTACAATGAGCAGTTCTTC